These 20 T cell receptor beta chains originate from one sample sequenced in a study of neurological immune-mediated disorders. A single record per CDR3 protein comes from TCRdb applying MiXCR to the 5' RACE reads. This table has around 44,000 distinct CDR3 sequences, more than 14% appearing once. Sequenced material: CD4+ T cells from blood. These receptor sequences come from a woman aged 55-69 years with HTLV-1-associated myelopathy (HAM/TSP).

This clonotype was observed at least ten times. This chain connects TRBV10-3 to TRBJ1-1; unclear D gene. The V and J ends lost 2 bases and 4 bases respectively, with 8 bases between them. The CDR3 has 13 residues. Germline V gene data show CDR1 as ENHRY and CDR2 as SYGVKD. CDR3 residues: CAISEGSRTEAFF. The CDR3 bases are TGTGCCATCAGTGAGGGGAGTCGCACTGAAGCTTTCTTT.

The V gene is TRBV12-3 or TRBV12-4, the J gene TRBJ1-4, with D possibly being TRBD1 (5 bases). The germline V and J ends were trimmed by 10 bases and 3 bases, with 15 bases remaining between them. The CDR3 totals 14 residues. CDR3 protein: CANSNMGPNEKLFF. The CDR3 nucleotides read TGTGCCAACTCAAATATGGGACCTAATGAAAAACTGTTTTTT.

This clonotype was detected many times. The chain has TRBV30 and TRBJ1-4; D gene uncertain. The CDR3 contains 12 residues. V was trimmed by 2 bases and J by 8 bases, leaving 9 bases between them. The germline CDR1 and CDR2 sequences are GTSNPN and SVGIG (reference sequence). The CDR3 DNA reads TGTGCCTGGAGTAGGGAGGAGGAAAAACTGTTTTTT. It yields the protein CAWSREEEKLFF.

This clonotype has at least ten counts. The chain is built from TRBV10-3 and TRBJ1-1; D might be TRBD1 (6 bases). Germline lookup yields CDR1 ENHRY and CDR2 SYGVKD. The V end was cut by 7 bases, the J end by 1 base, with 22 bases between. The CDR3 runs to 17 residues. The CDR3 loop reads CAINTRGQGNPNTEAFF. In DNA, the CDR3 is TGTGCCATCAACACACGGGGGCAGGGTAACCCGAACACTGAAGCTTTCTTT.

The sample holds many counts of this clonotype. This sequence joins TRBV20-1 and TRBJ1-5, with TRBD1 as a possible D gene (5 bases). The germline CDR1 and CDR2 sequences are DFQATT and SNEGSKA (reference sequence). V shed 3 bases and J shed 7 bases, with 13 bases lying between them. The CDR3 covers 13 residues. This chain's CDR3 is CSASYRSQQPQHF. The CDR3 DNA follows: TGCAGTGCTAGTTACAGGAGCCAACAGCCCCAGCATTTT.

This clonotype counts as medium-sized. V gene TRBV5-1 combines with J gene TRBJ1-4; D gene uncertain. Per germline, CDR1 SGHRS and CDR2 YFSETQ. V shed 0 bases and J shed 8 bases, with 11 bases lying between them. The CDR3 is 14 residues long. The CDR3, as DNA: TGCGCCAGCAGCTTGGAAGGGCGGCAAGAAAAACTGTTTTTT. Its translation: CASSLEGRQEKLFF.

This clonotype came up many times. The V call is TRBV5-1, the J call TRBJ2-7; D possibly matches TRBD1 or TRBD2 (7 bases each). This CDR3 region has 14 residues. Trimming took 4 bases from V and 7 from J, leaving 18 bases between them. CDR1 SGHRS and CDR2 YFSETQ come from the germline V gene. CDR3 in amino acids: CASSQRDSSGEQYF. The CDR3 region has the DNA TGCGCCAGCAGCCAGCGGGACAGCTCGGGGGAGCAGTACTTC.

V usage is TRBV5-1 and J usage is TRBJ1-1, with D perhaps TRBD1 (6 bases). The V gene's germline CDR1 is SGHRS and CDR2 YFSETQ. This CDR3 spans 15 amino acids. V lost 5 bases and J lost 1, with 15 bases in between. The CDR3 loop reads CASREGTRANTEAFF. The CDR3 DNA reads TGCGCCAGCAGGGAGGGGACAAGGGCGAACACTGAAGCTTTCTTT.

V is TRBV10-3 and J is TRBJ2-1, with 8 bases matching TRBD2. Germline V gene lookup returns CDR1 ENHRY and CDR2 SYGVKD. V was pared by 5 bases and J by 10 bases, with 7 bases of the junction left unmatched. The CDR3 is 13 residues long. In DNA, the CDR3 is TGTGCCATCAGTCGGGGGGGGCCGCACGAGCAGTTCTTC. As protein: CAISRGGPHEQFF.

This clonotype was observed at least ten times. The chain links TRBV20-1 to TRBJ1-6, with 9 positions matching TRBD1. In germline, CDR1 is DFQATT, CDR2 SNEGSKA (reference sequence). V shed 4 bases and J 6 bases; nucleotides not matched to a gene: 4. The CDR3 loop spans 14 amino acids. DNA of the CDR3: TGCAGTGCTACTGGGGACAGGGTTAATTCACCCCTCCACTTT. The encoded protein is CSATGDRVNSPLHF.

The V call is TRBV6-5, the J call TRBJ2-5, with a possible D match to TRBD2 (6 bases). This CDR3 spans 15 amino acids. The V end was cut by 9 bases, the J end by 2 bases, with 19 bases between. Per the germline V gene, CDR1 is MNHEY and CDR2 is SVGAGI. CDR3 nucleotide sequence: TGTGCCAGTCTCCCGACTAGGGAATCACAAGAGACCCAGTACTTC. This translates into CASLPTRESQETQYF.

In its sample, this clonotype was seen many times. The chain has TRBV20-1 and TRBJ2-3; 11 nucleotides align to TRBD2. Germline V gives CDR1 DFQATT, CDR2 SNEGSKA (reference sequence). Trimming removed 4 bases from V and 2 bases from J; junction bases left unmatched: 8. This CDR3 region has 16 residues. CDR3 bases: TGCAGTGCTACTCTAACTAGCGGGGGATCCACAGATACGCAGTATTTT. Its protein product is CSATLTSGGSTDTQYF.

In this sample, this clonotype turned up many times. This chain uses TRBV9 with TRBJ1-2; tentatively, D is TRBD1 (6 bases). The V and J ends lost 4 bases and 6 bases respectively, with 19 bases between them. The CDR3 spans 15 residues. The germline gives CDR1 SGDLS, CDR2 YYNGEE. The CDR3 sequence: CASSLGSSGVDGYTF. The CDR3 nucleotides read TGTGCCAGCAGCCTCGGATCCTCAGGGGTGGATGGCTACACCTTC.

This clonotype was seen ten or more times. The chain joins TRBV29-1 to TRBJ2-7; D is possibly TRBD1 or TRBD2 (5 bases each). Germline CDR1 and CDR2: SQVTM and ANQGSEA. CDR3 length: 14 residues. V gave up 4 bases and J gave up 0 bases, with 13 bases separating them. CDR3 sequence: CSVVGTDSSYEQYF. CDR3 coding DNA: TGCAGCGTTGTCGGGACGGATAGCTCCTACGAGCAGTACTTC.

This clonotype was seen at least ten times. The chain couples TRBV11-2 to TRBJ2-1, with D hard to call. Germline CDR1 is SGHAT and CDR2 is FQNNGV. V was clipped by 2 bases and J by 4 bases, with 27 bases between them. The CDR3 length is 20 residues. Here the CDR3 reads CASSLTPPATALGIYNEQFF. In DNA form, the CDR3 reads TGTGCCAGCAGCTTAACGCCCCCTGCTACAGCTTTAGGAATTTACAATGAGCAGTTCTTC.

This clonotype has a count of ten or more. The V and J genes are TRBV7-8 and TRBJ2-1, with 8 bases lining up with TRBD2. The germline CDR1 and CDR2 sequences are SGHVS and FQNEAQ. The CDR3 loop spans 17 amino acids. J lost 2 bases, V lost 1 base, and 7 bases had no gene match. Here the CDR3 DNA reads TGTGCCAGCAGCTTAGTATTACCGGGGGGGGCCTACAATGAGCAGTTCTTC. This gives the protein CASSLVLPGGAYNEQFF.

This clonotype was seen repeatedly, ten times or more. CDR3 DNA sequence: TGCGCCAGCAGCTTGCGGGGGCAAGGCACTGAAGCTTTCTTT. Its protein is CASSLRGQGTEAFF. The rearrangement links TRBV5-1 to TRBJ1-1; D is possibly TRBD1 (6 bases). Per germline, CDR1 SGHRS and CDR2 YFSETQ. V lost 1 base to trimming and J lost 4 bases, with 11 bases between them. The CDR3 is made up of 14 amino acids. Full variable domain (rest looked up from reference TRBV5-1 and TRBJ1-1): KAGVTQTPRYLIKTRGQQVTLSCSPISGHRSVSWYQQTPGQGLQFLFEYFSETQRNKGNFPGRFSGRQFSNSRSEMNVSTLELGDSALYLCASSLRGQGTEAFFGQGTRLTVV.

This sequence joins TRBV6-6 and TRBJ2-7; 12 nucleotides align to TRBD1. Trimming at V came to 6 bases and at J to 4 bases, leaving 7 bases not matched to a gene. CDR1 is MNHNY, CDR2 SVGAGI, per germline (reference sequence). The CDR3 contains 15 residues. CDR3 sequence reads: CASRTGTGGEYEQYF. The CDR3 DNA follows: TGTGCCAGCAGAACTGGGACAGGGGGCGAATACGAGCAGTACTTC.

Many counts were recorded for this clonotype. The V and J genes are TRBV7-3 and TRBJ2-2, with 7 bases that match TRBD1. CDR1 and CDR2 (germline): SGHTA, FQGTGA. The CDR3 runs 14 residues. With V trimmed by 5 bases and J by 4 bases, 4 bases remained unmatched. The CDR3 reads CASSISGGTGELFF. Here the CDR3 DNA reads TGTGCCAGCAGCATATCAGGGGGCACCGGGGAGCTGTTTTTT. The full variable domain, completed using reference TRBV7-3 and TRBJ2-2, is GAGVSQTPSNKVTEKGKYVELRCDPISGHTALYWYRQSLGQGPEFLIYFQGTGAADDSGLPNDRFFAVRPEGSVSTLKIQRTERGDSAVYLCASSISGGTGELFFGEGSRLTVL.

Many counts were recorded for this clonotype. The chain links TRBV5-1 to TRBJ1-1, with D uncertain. The CDR3 runs 12 residues. The V end was cut by 4 bases, the J end by 6 bases, with 10 bases between. Germline-derived CDR1 and CDR2 are SGHRS and YFSETQ. DNA of the CDR3: TGCGCCAGCAGCGGCGTGGGCCCTGAAGCTTTCTTT. Translating gives CASSGVGPEAFF.